This TCR beta chain was recovered during a study of blood T cell repertoires in COVID-19. Only in-frame clones appear in the TCRdb table, and some are missing; sequencing was by immunoSEQ multiplex PCR. The table includes approximately 150,000 clones, 87% detected once. Germline V gene lookup returns CDR1 KGHDR and CDR2 SFDVKD. V lost 6 bases, J lost 6 bases, and 11 bases lay in between. The CDR3 covers 13 residues. Participants, about 18 to 89 years old, spanned fewer than 30 US areas. Donors in Cohort 3 who had recovered were those with two negative PCRs, healthcare professional clearance, or resolution of their symptoms.

The clonotype was recovered from a man between 60 and 75 years old who had recovered from COVID-19. The J gene is TRBJ1-5, the V gene TRBV24-1; tentative D call: TRBD1 (6 bases). The sample consisted of PBMCs or T cells enriched from blood (not recorded which). CDR3 sequence (DNA): TGTGCCACCAGTCAGGGGTTCAGTCAGCCCCAGCATTTT. Amino acid sequence: CATSQGFSQPQHF.